The 27 T cell receptor beta chains below were found in one sample sequenced in a study of radiotherapy plus CTLA-4 blockade in lung cancer. This table comes from immunoSEQ multiplex PCR, and its TCRdb copy is limited to in-frame clones, with some not included. This table holds around 80,000 clones, roughly 69% found once. The sequencing used peripheral blood, collected from a patient treated with radiotherapy plus ipilimumab. The source of these receptors is a human donor with non-small cell lung cancer whose response to radiotherapy plus ipilimumab could not be evaluated.

V usage is TRBV28 and J usage is TRBJ1-3; the D gene is possibly TRBD1 (6 bases). Per germline, CDR1 MDHEN and CDR2 SYDVKM. Trimming took 3 bases from V and 3 from J, leaving 12 bases between them. The CDR3 covers 15 residues. CDR3 region: CASSLGSRGGNTIYF. DNA for the CDR3: TGTGCCAGCAGTTTGGGGTCCAGGGGTGGAAACACCATATATTTT. Full variable domain (rest looked up from reference TRBV28 and TRBJ1-3): DVKVTQSSRYLVKRTGEKVFLECVQDMDHENMFWYRQDPGLGLRLIYFSYDVKMKEKGDIPEGYSVSREKKERFSLILESASTNQTSMYLCASSLGSRGGNTIYFGEGSWLTVV.

This chain connects TRBV6-4 to TRBJ2-3, with TRBD2 matching 8 bases. The CDR3 runs to 16 residues. V trimming: 3 bases; J trimming: 4 bases; junction bases outside the gene matches: 9. The V gene's germline CDR1 is MRHNA and CDR2 SNTAGT. The CDR3 sequence is CASSELASGGADTQYF. The CDR3 DNA reads as TGTGCCAGCAGTGAACTTGCCAGCGGGGGAGCAGATACGCAGTATTTT.

This chain links TRBV6-6 with TRBJ1-5, with 8 bases that match TRBD1. This CDR3 region has 15 residues. Germline lookup yields CDR1 MNHNY and CDR2 SVGAGI (reference sequence). The J segment lost 4 bases and the V segment lost 1 base, leaving 3 bases of the junction unmatched. The CDR3 DNA sequence: TGTGCCAGCAGTTACTGGGGACAGGTGAATCAGCCCCAGCATTTT. This translates into CASSYWGQVNQPQHF.

This chain connects TRBV4-1 to TRBJ2-1; TRBD2 matches 10 bases. Germline V gene data show CDR1 as MGHRA and CDR2 as YSYEKL. The CDR3 is 17 amino acids. The V gene end was trimmed by 2 bases and the J gene end by 8 bases; junction bases not matched to a gene: 12. CDR3 nucleotide sequence: TGCGCCAGCAGCCAAAGTCGAACTAGCGGGATCGCGGATGAGCAGTTCTTC. Translated: CASSQSRTSGIADEQFF.

This clone has just a few counts. As DNA, the CDR3 is TGTGCCAGCAGTCCGACAGGGGGCCTGACAGATACGCAGTATTTT. Its protein is CASSPTGGLTDTQYF. The V gene is TRBV27, the J gene TRBJ2-3, with 10 nucleotides matching TRBD1. CDR1 MNHEY and CDR2 SMNVEV come from the germline V gene (reference sequence). The CDR3 loop spans 15 amino acids. Trimming cost V 5 bases and J 3 bases; bases outside gene matches: 5.

The chain links TRBV29-1 to TRBJ1-6; D might be TRBD1 (6 bases). Germline V lookup: CDR1 SQVTM, CDR2 ANQGSEA. The CDR3 contains 16 residues. The CDR3 is CRTGGRCRPYNSPLHF. CDR3 coding DNA: TGCAGGACGGGGGGCCGCTGTCGGCCCTATAATTCACCCCTCCACTTT.

The chain is built from TRBV11-2 and TRBJ1-1, with 10 bases that match TRBD1. From germline, CDR1 is SGHAT and CDR2 FQNNGV. V was clipped by 1 base and J by 6 bases; unmatched bases: 8. This CDR3 has 16 amino acids. The CDR3 region is CASSLGRGQGRPEAFF. Written as DNA, the CDR3 is TGTGCCAGCAGCTTAGGCCGGGGACAGGGGAGGCCTGAAGCTTTCTTT.

The chain links TRBV5-4 to TRBJ2-5; TRBD2 matches 11 bases. V lost 9 bases, J lost 2 bases, and 6 bases stayed unmatched. Per the germline V gene, CDR1 is SGHNT and CDR2 is YYREEE (reference sequence). This CDR3 comprises 14 residues. In DNA form, the CDR3 reads TGTGCCACGAGACTAGCGGGGATGCAAGAGACCCAGTACTTC. As protein: CATRLAGMQETQYF.

The V gene is TRBV30, the J gene TRBJ2-1; D remains ambiguous. Trimming shortened V by 4 bases and J by 2 bases, and 12 bases separated the two germline ends. The CDR3 length is 14 residues. Germline lookup yields CDR1 GTSNPN and CDR2 SVGIG (reference sequence). This CDR3 is CAWTLTLAYNEQFF. CDR3 DNA: TGTGCCTGGACCTTGACTCTCGCCTACAATGAGCAGTTCTTC.

This chain links TRBV18 with TRBJ1-5, with a weak D call TRBD1 (5 bases). The CDR3 is 17 residues long. V was shortened by 1 base and J by 2 bases, with 15 bases between the two germline ends. Germline V CDR1 and CDR2: KGHSH, LQKENI. The CDR3 spells CASSPRRGGEGNQPQHF. Written as DNA, the CDR3 is TGTGCCAGCTCACCACGACGGGGGGGAGAGGGCAATCAGCCCCAGCATTTT.

The DNA of the CDR3 is TGTGCCAGCAGTTCAAACAGGGAAAGCCTCCACATATATTTT. This sequence encodes CASSSNRESLHIYF. This sequence joins TRBV28 and TRBJ1-3, with D perhaps TRBD1 (6 bases). The germline V gene has CDR1 MDHEN and CDR2 SYDVKM. Between the trimmed V and J ends, which lost 4 bases and 12 bases, there was a span of 19 bases. The CDR3 consists of 14 residues.

This rearrangement joins TRBV30 to TRBJ1-2; a weak D match, TRBD1 (5 bases). The V gene's germline CDR1 is GTSNPN and CDR2 SVGIG (reference sequence). V was clipped by 6 bases and J by 5 bases, with 10 bases between them. The length of the CDR3 is 11 residues. CDR3 DNA: TGTGCCTGTGACAGAATATATGGCTACACCTTC. Translated, it gives CACDRIYGYTF. Variable domain in full (rest from reference TRBV30 and TRBJ1-2): SQTIHQWPATLVQPVGSPLSLECTVEGTSNPNLYWYRQAAGRGLQLLFYSVGIGQISSEVPQNLSASRPQDRQFILSSKKLLLSDSGFYLCACDRIYGYTFGSGTRLTVV.

The CDR3 sequence: CASTRGGGAVETQYF. CDR3 in DNA: TGCGCCAGCACCCGCGGAGGGGGGGCGGTGGAGACCCAGTACTTC. The chain uses TRBV5-1 and TRBJ2-5; D may be TRBD2 (7 bases). The germline CDR1 and CDR2 sequences are SGHRS and YFSETQ. The CDR3 is 15 amino acids. The germline V and J ends were trimmed by 6 bases and 5 bases, with 20 bases remaining between them.

The chain joins TRBV7-2 to TRBJ1-2, with 8 bases that match TRBD1. Per germline, CDR1 SGHTA and CDR2 FQGNSA. The length of the CDR3 is 15 residues. The trim removed 5 bases at V and 8 bases at J, leaving 13 bases unmatched. The CDR3 DNA follows: TGTGCCAGCAGCAGACGACAGGGGCTTCAGTTGGGCTACACCTTC. Amino acids: CASSRRQGLQLGYTF.

This clone was found a few times. The rearrangement joins TRBV19 to TRBJ1-5; perhaps TRBD1 as D (5 bases). The germline V gene encodes CDR1 LNHDA and CDR2 SQIVND (reference sequence). The CDR3 has 16 residues. The V end lost 4 bases, the J end lost 3 bases, and 16 bases lay between the germline ends. The CDR3 region has the DNA TGTGCCAGTAGTAAGGGCTGGCAGGGCGACAATCAGCCCCAGCATTTT. Its protein is CASSKGWQGDNQPQHF.

The chain couples TRBV7-9 to TRBJ2-1; perhaps TRBD2 as D (6 bases). CDR3 length: 14 amino acids. Looked up from germline, CDR1 is SEHNR and CDR2 is FQNEAQ (reference sequence). Trimming removed 1 base at V and 8 bases at J, with 12 bases between. The CDR3 sequence: CASSLGLVRDEQFF. For the CDR3, the DNA is TGTGCCAGCAGCTTAGGACTAGTTAGGGATGAGCAGTTCTTC.

This clone has only a few counts. The chain couples TRBV5-4 to TRBJ1-5, with TRBD1 matching over 12 bases. This CDR3 has 17 residues. The germline V gene encodes CDR1 SGHNT and CDR2 YYREEE (reference sequence). The junction had 12 bases not matched to a gene; V was cut back by 4 bases and J by 7 bases. DNA for the CDR3: TGTGCCAGCAGCCAGACCGGGACAGGGGGCTTTAACCAGCCCCAGCATTTT. Its translation is CASSQTGTGGFNQPQHF.

The chain carries TRBV9 and TRBJ2-2; 12 nucleotides line up with TRBD2. J was trimmed by 0 bases and V by 3 bases; bases with no gene match: 3. The CDR3 is 17 amino acids. Germline lookup yields CDR1 SGDLS and CDR2 YYNGEE. The CDR3 DNA reads as TGTGCCAGCAGCGGAGGACTAGCGGGGACGAACACCGGGGAGCTGTTTTTT. Protein sequence: CASSGGLAGTNTGELFF. The full variable domain, its missing parts supplied by reference TRBV9 and TRBJ2-2, is DSGVTQTPKHLITATGQRVTLRCSPRSGDLSVYWYQQSLDQGLQFLIQYYNGEERAKGNILERFSAQQFPDLHSELNLSSLELGDSALYFCASSGGLAGTNTGELFFGEGSRLTVL.

The table lists this clone with a few counts. This sequence joins TRBV5-1 and TRBJ2-2, with TRBD2 matching over 11 bases. Per germline, CDR1 SGHRS and CDR2 YFSETQ. The ends lost 1 base at V and 5 bases at J; junction bases unmatched: 4. The CDR3 loop spans 16 amino acids. The CDR3 sequence is CASSLTSGSVTGELFF. The DNA of the CDR3 is TGCGCCAGCAGCTTGACTAGCGGGAGCGTAACCGGGGAGCTGTTTTTT.

This rearrangement joins TRBV27 to TRBJ2-5, with 10 bases identical to TRBD1. V lost 4 bases, J lost 5 bases, and 13 bases stayed unmatched. Per the germline V gene, CDR1 is MNHEY and CDR2 is SMNVEV (reference sequence). The CDR3 consists of 17 residues. The CDR3 sequence: CASSSLSGTGVPETQYF. CDR3 sequence (DNA): TGTGCCAGCAGTTCCCTCTCCGGGACAGGGGTCCCGGAGACCCAGTACTTC.

The rearrangement uses TRBV18 and TRBJ2-1; 7 bases fit TRBD2. The CDR3 length is 17 residues. Germline CDR1 is KGHSH and CDR2 is LQKENI. The V segment lost 3 bases and the J segment 4 bases; nucleotides outside the gene matches: 12. CDR3: CASSPGEAGRSYNEQFF. DNA of the CDR3: TGTGCCAGCTCACCCGGTGAAGCGGGGAGGTCTTACAATGAGCAGTTCTTC.

In this sample, this clone is medium-sized. The chain links TRBV5-1 to TRBJ1-2, with 9 nucleotides matching TRBD1. There are 16 residues in the CDR3. The germline V gene encodes CDR1 SGHRS and CDR2 YFSETQ. Germline trimming cut 0 bases from V and 1 base from J; bases unmatched to any gene: 4. The DNA for the CDR3 is TGCGCCAGCAGCTTGGACGGGACAGGGAGTAACTATGGCTACACCTTC. It is translated as CASSLDGTGSNYGYTF.

J is TRBJ2-1 and V is TRBV30; D ambiguous. Germline V CDR1 and CDR2: GTSNPN, SVGIG (reference sequence). V dropped 2 bases and J dropped 5 bases, with 4 bases sitting between them. The CDR3 runs 11 residues. CDR3 residues: CAWSQDNEQFF. CDR3 in DNA: TGTGCCTGGAGTCAGGACAATGAGCAGTTCTTC.

This clone was counted many times. The V gene is TRBV10-1, the J gene TRBJ1-6; the D is unclear. The V gene's germline CDR1 is WNHNN and CDR2 SYGVQD (reference sequence). CDR3 size: 16 residues. Trimming took off 0 bases at V and 10 bases at J, with 16 bases between the two ends. The CDR3 nucleotides read TGCGCCAGCAGTGAGTCTTTTTCAACCCCAGGCTCACCCCTCCACTTT. Its translation is CASSESFSTPGSPLHF.

The chain couples TRBV28 to TRBJ2-7, with 11 nucleotides matching TRBD1. The J segment lost 13 bases and the V segment lost 3 bases, leaving 11 bases of the junction unmatched. CDR1 is MDHEN, CDR2 SYDVKM, per germline. This CDR3 contains 14 residues. The CDR3 protein is CASSFGRTGGSGYF. The CDR3 region has the DNA TGTGCCAGCAGTTTCGGGCGGACAGGGGGCTCGGGTTACTTC.

The rearrangement links TRBV5-1 to TRBJ1-1; D call uncertain. CDR3 length equals 14 residues. Deletions cut 1 base from V and 1 base from J, with 8 bases between. Germline V gene data show CDR1 as SGHRS and CDR2 as YFSETQ. CDR3 nucleotides: TGCGCCAGCAGCTTGATAGCGGGGAACACTGAAGCTTTCTTT. Translation: CASSLIAGNTEAFF.

This clone was picked up one time. Other DNA sequences from this sample encode an identical CDR3 as well. The CDR3 DNA reads as TGCGCCAGCAGCCTCCAGACAGCACAAGAGACCCAGTACTTC. This translates into CASSLQTAQETQYF. V is TRBV5-1 and J is TRBJ2-5, with a weak D call TRBD1 (5 bases). Trimming took off 4 bases at V and 2 bases at J, with 12 bases between the two ends. The CDR3 spans 14 residues. Looked up from germline, CDR1 is SGHRS and CDR2 is YFSETQ.